This T cell receptor beta chain was sequenced for a study of OX40 agonist ivuxolimab in advanced cancers. Blood was sampled at baseline, cycle 4 day 1, and cycle 7 day 1. Germline values: CDR1 SGDLS, CDR2 YYNGEE. Trimming pared 3 bases from V and 0 bases from J, leaving 10 bases between. CDR3 length equals 14 residues. TCRdb's table, derived via immunoSEQ multiplex PCR, lists solely in-frame clones and lacks some. This table holds about 50,000 clones, 84% found once. This clone was detected a few times. This chain joins TRBV9 and TRBJ2-7; perhaps TRBD1 as D (5 bases). This specimen consisted of CD4+ or CD8+ T cells sorted from blood, obtained in a trial of the OX40 agonist ivuxolimab. The receptor comes from an adult with an advanced solid tumor such as melanoma, head and neck, liver or kidney cancer. The CDR3 reads CASSEQAGSYEQYF. CDR3 DNA sequence: TGTGCCAGCAGCGAACAGGCCGGCTCCTACGAGCAGTACTTC.